This TCR beta chain comes out of a study of graft-versus-host responses after intestinal transplantation. Overall study: Isolated intestinal, liver-intestinal, or multivisceral transplants were what recipients had. The recipients all started with anti-thymocyte globulin induction and then took tacrolimus and steroids for 3 to 4 years.

Only in-frame clones appear in the TCRdb table, and some are missing; sequencing was by immunoSEQ multiplex PCR. The table includes about 94,000 clones, roughly 90% detected once. Overall study findings and caveats: The recipient marrow held GvH clones, and some of them showed up first in ileum or blood.

The CDR3 is 14 residues long. Germline V CDR1 and CDR2: SGHNT, YYREEE (reference sequence). As regards this clone: Antigen: not known. The junction departs from the called germline gene at one end, perhaps through a read error. Other DNA sequences from this sample encode an identical CDR3 as well.

The origin of this receptor is a human donor who received an intestinal transplant. The gene calls are TRBV5-4 and TRBJ2-7; 8 bases align to TRBD1. The sample here was unstimulated CD8+ T cells sorted from spleen or lymph node cells, taken before intestinal transplant. CDR3 coding DNA: TGTGCTAGCAGCTTTGGACAGGGAAGCTACGAGCAGTACTTC. Residues: CASSFGQGSYEQYF.